At least ten counts were recorded for the clone carrying this T cell receptor beta chain. Its cognate antigen is unknown. Trimming removed 7 bases from V and 3 bases from J, with 6 bases in between. The CDR3 is 11 residues long. Uncontrolled infection, other autoimmune disease, pregnancy and lactation each barred patients from inclusion. TCR beta CDR3 regions were amplified from RNA. During a first-round RT-PCR of the TCR CDR3, the HTBI primer set was used. From the multiplex PCR reads, TCRdb called clonotypes with MiXCR, one entry per CDR3 protein. The profile shows about 510,000 distinct CDR3 sequences, approximately 49% of them singletons. The source of the sample is a study of T cells in Graves' hyperthyroidism and ophthalmopathy. Study-level findings and limits: Model output signaled ophthalmopathy a median approximately 6 months ahead of onset. Most thyroid clonotypes expanded above 0.001 were also detected in blood.

The specimen was peripheral blood or thyroid tissue (not recorded which). This chain links TRBV12-3 or TRBV12-4 with TRBJ1-2, with unresolved D. The sequence was collected from an adult woman with Graves' disease, either hyperthyroidism or ophthalmopathy (not recorded which). The CDR3 loop is CASNNYYGYTF. The DNA for the CDR3 is TGTGCCAGCAACAATTACTATGGCTACACCTTC.